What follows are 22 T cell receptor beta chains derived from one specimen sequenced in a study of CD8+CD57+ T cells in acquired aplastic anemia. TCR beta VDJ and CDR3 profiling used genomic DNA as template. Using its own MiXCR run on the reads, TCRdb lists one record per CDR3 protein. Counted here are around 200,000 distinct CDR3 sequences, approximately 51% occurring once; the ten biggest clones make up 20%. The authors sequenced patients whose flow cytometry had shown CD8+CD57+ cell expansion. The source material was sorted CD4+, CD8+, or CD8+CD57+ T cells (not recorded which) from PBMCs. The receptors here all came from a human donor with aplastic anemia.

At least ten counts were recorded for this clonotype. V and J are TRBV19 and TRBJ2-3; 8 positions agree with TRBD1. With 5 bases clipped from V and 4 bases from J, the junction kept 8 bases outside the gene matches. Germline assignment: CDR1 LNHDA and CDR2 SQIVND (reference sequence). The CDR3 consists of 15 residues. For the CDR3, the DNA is TGTGCCAGTAGTTCCGGGACAGGCTCCTCAGATACGCAGTATTTT. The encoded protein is CASSSGTGSSDTQYF.

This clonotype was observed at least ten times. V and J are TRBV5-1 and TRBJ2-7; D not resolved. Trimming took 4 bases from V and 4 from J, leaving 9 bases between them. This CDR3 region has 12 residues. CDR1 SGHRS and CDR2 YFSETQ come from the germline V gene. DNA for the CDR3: TGCGCCAGCAGCAGGGATTCGTACGAGCAGTACTTC. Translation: CASSRDSYEQYF.

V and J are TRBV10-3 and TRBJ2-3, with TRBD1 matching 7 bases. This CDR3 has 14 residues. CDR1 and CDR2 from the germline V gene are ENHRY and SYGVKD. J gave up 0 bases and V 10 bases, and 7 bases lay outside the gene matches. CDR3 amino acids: CATRDSTSTDTQYF. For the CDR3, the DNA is TGTGCCACGAGGGACAGTACTAGCACAGATACGCAGTATTTT.

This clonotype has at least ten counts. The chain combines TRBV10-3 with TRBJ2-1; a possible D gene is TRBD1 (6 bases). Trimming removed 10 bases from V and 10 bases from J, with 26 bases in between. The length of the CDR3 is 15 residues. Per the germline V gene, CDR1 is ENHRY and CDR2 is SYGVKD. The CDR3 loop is CATAQAGTRNGEQFF. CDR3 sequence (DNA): TGTGCCACCGCCCAGGCCGGGACAAGGAACGGGGAGCAGTTCTTC.

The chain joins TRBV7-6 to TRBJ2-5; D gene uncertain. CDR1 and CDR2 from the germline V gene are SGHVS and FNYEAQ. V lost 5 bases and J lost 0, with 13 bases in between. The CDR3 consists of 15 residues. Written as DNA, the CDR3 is TGTGCCAGCAGCCGTACCCCTACGTACCAAGAGACCCAGTACTTC. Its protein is CASSRTPTYQETQYF.

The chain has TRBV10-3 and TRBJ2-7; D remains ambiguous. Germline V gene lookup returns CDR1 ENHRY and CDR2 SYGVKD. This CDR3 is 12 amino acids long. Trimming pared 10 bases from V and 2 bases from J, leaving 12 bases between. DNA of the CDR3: TGTGCCAGCAGCCTTCTGACCTACGAGCAGTACTTC. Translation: CASSLLTYEQYF.

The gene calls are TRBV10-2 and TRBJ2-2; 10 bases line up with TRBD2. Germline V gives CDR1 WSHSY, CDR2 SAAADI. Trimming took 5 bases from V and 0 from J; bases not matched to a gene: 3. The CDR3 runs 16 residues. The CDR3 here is CASSLAGAPNTGELFF. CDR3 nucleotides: TGCGCCAGCAGTCTAGCGGGAGCTCCGAACACCGGGGAGCTGTTTTTT.

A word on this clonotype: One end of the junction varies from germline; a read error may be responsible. CDR3: CAISELSGGYEQYF. The CDR3, as DNA: TGTGCCATCAGTGAGTTAAGCGGGGGATACGAGCAGTACTTC. The chain uses TRBV6-5 and TRBJ2-7; 8 bases map to TRBD2. Germline V CDR1 and CDR2: MNHEY, SVGAGI. There are 14 residues in the CDR3.

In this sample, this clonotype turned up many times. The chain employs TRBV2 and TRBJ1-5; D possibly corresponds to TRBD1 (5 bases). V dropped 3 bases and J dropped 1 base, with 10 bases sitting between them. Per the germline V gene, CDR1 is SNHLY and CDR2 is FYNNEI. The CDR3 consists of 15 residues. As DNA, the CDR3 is TGTGCCAGCAGTGACCTCAGGGTCAGCAATCAGCCCCAGCATTTT. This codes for CASSDLRVSNQPQHF.

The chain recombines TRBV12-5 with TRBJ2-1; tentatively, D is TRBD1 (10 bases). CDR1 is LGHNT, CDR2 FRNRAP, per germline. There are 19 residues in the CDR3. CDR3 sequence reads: CASSWDRGHSGGHYNEQFF. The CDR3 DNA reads TGTGCCAGCAGTTGGGACAGGGGCCATAGCGGGGGACACTACAATGAGCAGTTCTTC.

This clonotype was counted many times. CDR3 bases: TGTGCCAGCAGCCACCGACAGCTGAGAGAAACTGAAGCTTTCTTT. It codes for CASSHRQLRETEAFF. This chain links TRBV7-2 with TRBJ1-1; the D gene is possibly TRBD1 (5 bases). Germline lookup yields CDR1 SGHTA and CDR2 FQGNSA. V dropped 5 bases and J dropped 5 bases, with 18 bases sitting between them. The CDR3 consists of 15 residues.

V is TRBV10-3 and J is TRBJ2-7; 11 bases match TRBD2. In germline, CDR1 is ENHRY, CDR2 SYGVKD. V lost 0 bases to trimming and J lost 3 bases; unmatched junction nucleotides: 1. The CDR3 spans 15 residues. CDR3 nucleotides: TGTGCCATCAGTGAGTCTCTAGCGGGGGGCTACGAGCAGTACTTC. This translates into CAISESLAGGYEQYF.

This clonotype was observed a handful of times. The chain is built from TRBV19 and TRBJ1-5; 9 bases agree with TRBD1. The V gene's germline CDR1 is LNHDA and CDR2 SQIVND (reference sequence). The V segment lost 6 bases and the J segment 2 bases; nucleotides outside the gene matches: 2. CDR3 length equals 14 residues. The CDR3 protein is CASRWTGGNQPQHF. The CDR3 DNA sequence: TGTGCCAGTAGATGGACAGGGGGCAATCAGCCCCAGCATTTT.

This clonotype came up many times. This CDR3 is CSARVSASGGNEQFF. DNA for the CDR3: TGCAGTGCTAGAGTTTCGGCTAGCGGGGGCAATGAGCAGTTCTTC. This chain links TRBV20-1 with TRBJ2-1; the match to TRBD2 covers 10 bases. The length of the CDR3 is 15 residues. From germline, CDR1 is DFQATT and CDR2 SNEGSKA (reference sequence). J lost 6 bases, V lost 1 base, and 6 bases had no gene match.

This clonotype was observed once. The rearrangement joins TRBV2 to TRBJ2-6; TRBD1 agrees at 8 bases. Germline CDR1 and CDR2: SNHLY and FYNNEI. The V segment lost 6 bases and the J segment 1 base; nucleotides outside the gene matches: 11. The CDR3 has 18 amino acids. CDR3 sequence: CASSSPGQVESGANVLTF. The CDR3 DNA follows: TGTGCCAGCAGCTCCCCGGGACAGGTGGAATCTGGGGCCAACGTCCTGACTTTC.

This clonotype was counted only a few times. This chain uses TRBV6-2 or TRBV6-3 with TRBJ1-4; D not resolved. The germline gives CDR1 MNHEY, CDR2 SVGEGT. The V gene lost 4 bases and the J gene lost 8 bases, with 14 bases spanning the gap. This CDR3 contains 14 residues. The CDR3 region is CASSSHSLSEKLFF. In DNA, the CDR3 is TGTGCCAGCAGTTCCCACTCTCTGAGCGAAAAACTGTTTTTT.

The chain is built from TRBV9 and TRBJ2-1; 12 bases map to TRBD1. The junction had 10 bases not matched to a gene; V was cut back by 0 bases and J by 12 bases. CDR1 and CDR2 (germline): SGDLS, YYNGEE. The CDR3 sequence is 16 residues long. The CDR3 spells CASSVGEGQGANTQFF. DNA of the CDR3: TGTGCCAGCAGCGTAGGGGAGGGACAGGGGGCAAATACGCAGTTCTTC.

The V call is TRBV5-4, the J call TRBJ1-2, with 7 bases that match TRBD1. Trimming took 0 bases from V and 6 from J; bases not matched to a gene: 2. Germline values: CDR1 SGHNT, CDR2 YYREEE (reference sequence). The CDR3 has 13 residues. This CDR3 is CASSLVQGDGYTF. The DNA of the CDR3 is TGTGCCAGCAGCTTGGTGCAGGGGGATGGCTACACCTTC. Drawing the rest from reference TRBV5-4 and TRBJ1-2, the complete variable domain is ETGVTQSPTHLIKTRGQQVTLRCSSQSGHNTVSWYQQALGQGPQFIFQYYREEENGRGNFPPRFSGLQFPNYSSELNVNALELDDSALYLCASSLVQGDGYTFGSGTRLTVV.

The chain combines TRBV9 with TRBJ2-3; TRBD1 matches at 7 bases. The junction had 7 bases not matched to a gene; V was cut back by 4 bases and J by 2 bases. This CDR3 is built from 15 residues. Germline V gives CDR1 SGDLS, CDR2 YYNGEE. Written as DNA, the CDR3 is TGTGCCAGCAGCCCTACAGGGGTCTACACAGATACGCAGTATTTT. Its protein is CASSPTGVYTDTQYF.

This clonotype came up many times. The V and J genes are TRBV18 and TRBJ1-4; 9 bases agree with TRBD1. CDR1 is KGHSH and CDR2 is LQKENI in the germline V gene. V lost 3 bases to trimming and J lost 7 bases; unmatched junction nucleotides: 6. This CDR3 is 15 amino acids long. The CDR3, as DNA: TGTGCCAGCTCACCGGACAGGGGAAGGAGTGAAAAACTGTTTTTT. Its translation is CASSPDRGRSEKLFF.

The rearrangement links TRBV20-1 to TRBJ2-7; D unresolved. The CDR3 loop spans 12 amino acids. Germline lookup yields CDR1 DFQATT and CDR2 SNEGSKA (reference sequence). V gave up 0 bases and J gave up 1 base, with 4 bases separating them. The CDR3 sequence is CSARDGSYEQYF. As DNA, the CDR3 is TGCAGTGCTAGAGATGGGTCCTACGAGCAGTACTTC.

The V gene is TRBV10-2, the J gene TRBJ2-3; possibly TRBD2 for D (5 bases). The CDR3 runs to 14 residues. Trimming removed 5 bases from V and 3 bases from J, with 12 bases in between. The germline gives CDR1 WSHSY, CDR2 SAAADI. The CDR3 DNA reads TGCGCCAGCAGTCGGTGGGAGTTTACAGATACGCAGTATTTT. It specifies CASSRWEFTDTQYF.